This T cell receptor beta chain came from a study of blood T cell repertoires in COVID-19. Assay: immunoSEQ multiplex PCR; the TCRdb copy retains only in-frame clones and omits some. Seen here are 24,000 or so clones, 65% to 90% observed once, and the top ten hold 15% to 20%. The CDR3 is 16 residues long. Trimming took off 3 bases at V and 2 bases at J, with 18 bases between the two ends. Germline CDR1 is GTSNPN and CDR2 is SVGIG (reference sequence). The chain has TRBV30 and TRBJ2-3; a weak D match, TRBD1 (8 bases). Sequenced sample: peripheral blood. This TCR was recovered from a human donor with acute or convalescent COVID-19. The donor label of this sample is uncertain. Here the CDR3 DNA reads TGTGCCTGGAGGACAGGGGACTACCGCTACACAGATACGCAGTATTTT. Translation: CAWRTGDYRYTDTQYF.